The clone carrying this TCR beta chain has at least ten counts. The antigen remains undetermined. This entry comes from a study of Graves' ophthalmopathy and Graves' hyperthyroidism. Amplification targeted the TCR beta CDR3 regions, with RNA transcripts as the source material. Investigators did first-round RT-PCR with HTBI primers, then second-round multiplex PCR. TCRdb passed the multiplex PCR reads through MiXCR, listing each CDR3 protein once. The sample has some 410,000 distinct CDR3 sequences; more than 20% are singletons. Germline V gene data show CDR1 as MNHNS and CDR2 as SASEGT. The CDR3 is made up of 15 amino acids. V trimming: 7 bases; J trimming: 11 bases; junction bases outside the gene matches: 12. Findings and limits, study-wide: Separation of ophthalmopathy from stable hyperthyroidism was achieved by a 13-signature model, at about 91% sensitivity and under 83% specificity. Appearing in blood as well were most expanded thyroid clonotypes above 0.001 frequency.

The source material was peripheral blood. The rearrangement uses TRBV6-1 and TRBJ1-6; TRBD1 agrees at 9 bases. The origin of this receptor is a woman under 30 with stable Graves' hyperthyroidism. CDR3 DNA: TGTGCCAGCACCTCTGGGGACAGGGTCTTTGCACCCCTCCACTTT. Protein sequence: CASTSGDRVFAPLHF.